This TCR beta chain was captured in a study of T cell responses to AZD1222 COVID-19 vaccine. This CDR3 region has 13 residues. V shed 2 bases and J shed 0 bases, with 1 base lying between them. CDR1 and CDR2 from the germline V gene are SGHTA and FQGNSA. Generated by immunoSEQ multiplex PCR, the TCRdb table keeps only in-frame clones and is missing some. Found here are roughly 67,000 clones, about three quarters of them singletons; the top ten hold 9.5% to 13%. The clonotype comes from an adult in good health. The chain recombines TRBV7-2 with TRBJ2-2; D ambiguous. Sample: peripheral blood, taken on day 0 of AZD1222 vaccination. CDR3 residues: CASSLTNTGELFF. The CDR3 nucleotides are TGTGCCAGCAGCTTAACGAACACCGGGGAGCTGTTTTTT. The full variable domain, rest sourced from reference TRBV7-2 and TRBJ2-2, is GAGVSQSPSNKVTEKGKDVELRCDPISGHTALYWYRQSLGQGLEFLIYFQGNSAPDKSGLPSDRFSAERTGGSVSTLTIQRTQQEDSAVYLCASSLTNTGELFFGEGSRLTVL.